This TCR beta chain was documented in a study of T cells after yellow fever vaccination. The table lists this clonotype with a few counts. TCRdb passed the 5' RACE reads through MiXCR, listing each CDR3 protein once. The sample contains some 560,000 distinct CDR3 sequences, over 15% of which appear only once. Germline V CDR1 and CDR2: MNHEY, SVGEGT. The CDR3 extends over 11 amino acids. Trimming removed 5 bases from V and 10 bases from J, with 9 bases in between. Sequenced material: PBMCs, taken 15 days after the yellow fever booster vaccination. V gene TRBV6-2 or TRBV6-3 combines with J gene TRBJ2-1; D is unclear. This receptor was taken from a young man who received the YFV17D yellow fever vaccine. CDR3 residues: CASSAPGEQFF. Here the CDR3 DNA reads TGTGCCAGCAGTGCCCCAGGCGAGCAGTTCTTC.